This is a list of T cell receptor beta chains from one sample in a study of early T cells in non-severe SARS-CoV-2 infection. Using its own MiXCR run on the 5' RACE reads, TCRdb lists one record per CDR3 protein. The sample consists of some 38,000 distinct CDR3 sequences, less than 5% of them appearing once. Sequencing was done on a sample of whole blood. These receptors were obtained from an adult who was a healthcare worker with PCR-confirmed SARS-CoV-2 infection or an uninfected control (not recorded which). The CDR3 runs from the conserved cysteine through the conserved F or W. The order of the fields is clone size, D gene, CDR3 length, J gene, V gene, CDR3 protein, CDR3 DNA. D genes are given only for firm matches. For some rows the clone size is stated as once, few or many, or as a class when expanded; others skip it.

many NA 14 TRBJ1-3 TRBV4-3 CASSQGFAGNTIYF TGCGCCAGCAGCCAAGGGTTTGCTGGAAACACCATATATTTT
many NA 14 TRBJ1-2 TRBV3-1 CASSQGQSYYGYTF TGTGCCAGCAGCCAAGGCCAATCCTACTATGGCTACACCTTC
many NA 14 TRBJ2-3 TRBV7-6 CASSLAGGTDTQYF TGTGCCAGCAGCTTAGCAGGGGGCACAGATACGCAGTATTTT
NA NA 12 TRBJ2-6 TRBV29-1 CSVSEGANVLTF TGCAGCGTTTCTGAAGGGGCCAACGTCCTGACTTTC
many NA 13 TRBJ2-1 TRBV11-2 CASSLAGSDEQFF TGTGCCAGCAGCCTAGCAGGGTCCGATGAGCAGTTCTTC
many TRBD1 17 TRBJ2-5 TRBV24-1 CATSDLRGQGTVETQYF TGTGCCACCAGTGATCTAAGGGGACAGGGGACGGTCGAGACCCAGTACTTC
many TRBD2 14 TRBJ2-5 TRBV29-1 CSVAGGLLQETQYF TGCAGCGTGGCTGGGGGACTACTCCAAGAGACCCAGTACTTC
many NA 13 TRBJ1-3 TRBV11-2 CASRSASGNTIYF TGTGCCAGCAGGTCTGCTTCTGGAAACACCATATATTTT
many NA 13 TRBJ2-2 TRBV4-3 CASSQDTGRELFF TGCGCCAGCAGCCAAGATACCGGGAGGGAGCTGTTTTTT
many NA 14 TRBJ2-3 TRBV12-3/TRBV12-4 CASSPWANRDTQYF TGTGCCAGCAGCCCCTGGGCGAACAGGGATACGCAGTATTTT
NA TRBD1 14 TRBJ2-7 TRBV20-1 CSAGLSRGYYEQYF TGCAGTGCTGGATTAAGCAGGGGGTACTACGAGCAGTACTTC
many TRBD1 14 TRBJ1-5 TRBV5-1 CASSAQGSGQPQHF TGCGCCAGCAGCGCACAGGGGTCAGGGCAGCCCCAGCATTTT
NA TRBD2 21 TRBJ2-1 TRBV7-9 CASSQRQVPGLAVQVYNEQFF TGTGCCAGCAGCCAACGCCAAGTACCGGGACTAGCGGTTCAAGTATACAATGAGCAGTTCTTC
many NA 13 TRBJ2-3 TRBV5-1 CASSFEGTDTQYF TGCGCCAGCAGCTTCGAGGGCACAGATACGCAGTATTTT
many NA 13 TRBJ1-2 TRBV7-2 CASSLKRDHGYTF TGTGCCAGCAGCTTAAAACGTGACCATGGCTACACCTTC
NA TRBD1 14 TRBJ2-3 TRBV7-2 CASSGQGGTDTQYF TGTGCCAGCAGCGGACAGGGGGGCACAGATACGCAGTATTTT
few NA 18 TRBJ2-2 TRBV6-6 CASSQSPYRGGSTGELFF TGTGCCAGCAGCCAATCCCCTTACAGGGGAGGTTCTACCGGGGAGCTGTTTTTT
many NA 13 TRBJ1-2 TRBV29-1 CSVEEQANYGYTF TGCAGCGTTGAAGAACAAGCTAACTATGGCTACACCTTC
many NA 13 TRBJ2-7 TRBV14 CASSHRGGYEQYF TGTGCCAGCAGCCACCGAGGGGGATACGAGCAGTACTTC
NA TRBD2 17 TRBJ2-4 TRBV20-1 CSARDPRTSGSLNIQYF TGCAGTGCTAGAGATCCGCGGACTAGCGGGAGTTTAAACATTCAGTACTTC
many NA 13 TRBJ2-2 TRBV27 CASSLTVTGELFF TGTGCCAGCAGTCTAACTGTGACCGGGGAGCTGTTTTTT
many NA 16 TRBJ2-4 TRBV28 CASSFQVGGAKNIQYF TGTGCCAGCAGTTTCCAGGTTGGGGGAGCCAAAAACATTCAGTACTTC
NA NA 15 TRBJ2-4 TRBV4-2 CASSQEGTAKNIQYF TGTGCCAGCAGCCAAGAAGGCACGGCCAAAAACATTCAGTACTTC
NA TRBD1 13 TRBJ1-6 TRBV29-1 CSVQGTYNSPLHF TGCAGCGTACAGGGGACATATAATTCACCCCTCCACTTT
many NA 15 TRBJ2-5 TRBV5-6 CASSRRDFIQETQYF TGTGCCAGCAGCCGCCGGGACTTCATACAAGAGACCCAGTACTTC
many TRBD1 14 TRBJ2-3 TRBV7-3 CASRLDRAADTQYF TGTGCCAGCAGGTTGGACAGGGCGGCGGATACGCAGTATTTT
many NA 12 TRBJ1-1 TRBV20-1 CSARFRDLEAFF TGCAGTGCTAGGTTTCGAGATCTTGAAGCTTTCTTT
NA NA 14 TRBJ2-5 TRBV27 CASSLLTSRETQYF TGTGCCAGCAGTTTATTGACCTCTCGGGAGACCCAGTACTTC
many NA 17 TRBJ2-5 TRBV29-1 CSVVGADNGQSQETQYF TGCAGCGTTGTTGGGGCAGACAATGGACAGAGCCAAGAGACCCAGTACTTC